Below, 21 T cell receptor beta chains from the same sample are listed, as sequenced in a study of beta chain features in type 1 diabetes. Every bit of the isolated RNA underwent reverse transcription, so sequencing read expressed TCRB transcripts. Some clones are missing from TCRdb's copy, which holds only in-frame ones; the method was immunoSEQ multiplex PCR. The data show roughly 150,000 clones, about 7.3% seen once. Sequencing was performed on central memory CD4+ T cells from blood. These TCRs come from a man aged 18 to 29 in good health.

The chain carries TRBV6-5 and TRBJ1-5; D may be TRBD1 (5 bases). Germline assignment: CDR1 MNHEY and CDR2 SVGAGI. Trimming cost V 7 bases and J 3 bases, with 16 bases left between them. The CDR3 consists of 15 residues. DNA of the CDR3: TGTGCCAGCACCCCCCTGCGCGGGGCCAATCAGCCCCAGCATTTT. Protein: CASTPLRGANQPQHF.

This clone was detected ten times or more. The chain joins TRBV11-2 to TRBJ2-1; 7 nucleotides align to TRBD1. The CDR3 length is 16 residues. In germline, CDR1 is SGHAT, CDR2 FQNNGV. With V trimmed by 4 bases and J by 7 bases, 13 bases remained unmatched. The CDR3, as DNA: TGTGCCAGCAGCTCCCGGAACCGGGACAGAAGAAATGAGCAGTTCTTC. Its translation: CASSSRNRDRRNEQFF.

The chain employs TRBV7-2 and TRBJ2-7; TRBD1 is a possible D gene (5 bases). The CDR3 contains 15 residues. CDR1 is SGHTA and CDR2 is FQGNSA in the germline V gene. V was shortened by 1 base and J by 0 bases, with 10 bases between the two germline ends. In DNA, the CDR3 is TGTGCCAGCAGCTTAGATTACAGGAGCTCCTACGAGCAGTACTTC. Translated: CASSLDYRSSYEQYF.

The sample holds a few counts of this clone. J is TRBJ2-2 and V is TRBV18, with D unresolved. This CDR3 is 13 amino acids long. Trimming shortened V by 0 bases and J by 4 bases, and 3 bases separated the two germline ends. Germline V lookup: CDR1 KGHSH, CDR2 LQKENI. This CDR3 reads CASSPPSTGELFF. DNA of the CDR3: TGTGCCAGCTCACCACCTAGCACCGGGGAGCTGTTTTTT.

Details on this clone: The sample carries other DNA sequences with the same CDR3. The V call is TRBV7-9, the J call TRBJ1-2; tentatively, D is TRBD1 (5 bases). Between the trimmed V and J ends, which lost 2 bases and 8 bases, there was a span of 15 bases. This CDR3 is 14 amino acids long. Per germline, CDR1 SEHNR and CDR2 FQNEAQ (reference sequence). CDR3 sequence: CASSLPPTGSGYTF. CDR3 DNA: TGTGCCAGCAGCTTACCGCCCACAGGTTCGGGCTACACCTTC.

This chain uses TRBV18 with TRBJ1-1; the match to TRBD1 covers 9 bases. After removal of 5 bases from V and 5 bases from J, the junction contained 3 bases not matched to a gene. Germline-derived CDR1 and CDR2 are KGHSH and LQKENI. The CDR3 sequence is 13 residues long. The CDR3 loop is CASSKDRGTEAFF. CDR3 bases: TGTGCCAGCTCAAAGGACAGGGGAACTGAAGCTTTCTTT.

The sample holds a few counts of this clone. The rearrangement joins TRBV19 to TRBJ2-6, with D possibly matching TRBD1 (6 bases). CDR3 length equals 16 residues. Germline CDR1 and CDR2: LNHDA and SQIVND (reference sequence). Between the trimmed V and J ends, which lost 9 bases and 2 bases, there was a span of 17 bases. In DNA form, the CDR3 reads TGTGCCAGCCGACGACAGGACGGAGCTGGGGCCAACGTCCTGACTTTC. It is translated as CASRRQDGAGANVLTF.

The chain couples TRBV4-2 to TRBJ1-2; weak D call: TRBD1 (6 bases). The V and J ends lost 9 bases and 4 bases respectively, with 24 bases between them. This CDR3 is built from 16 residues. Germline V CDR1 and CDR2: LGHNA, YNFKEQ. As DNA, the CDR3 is TGTGCCAGTCAGGCGGACAGCTCGGGGCCTTCCTATGGCTACACCTTC. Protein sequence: CASQADSSGPSYGYTF.

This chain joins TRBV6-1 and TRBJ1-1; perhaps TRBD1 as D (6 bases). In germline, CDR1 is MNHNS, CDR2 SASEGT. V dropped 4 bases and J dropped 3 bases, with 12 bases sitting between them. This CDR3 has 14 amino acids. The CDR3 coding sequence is TGTGCCAGCAGTGTCAAAAGACAGGACACTGAAGCTTTCTTT. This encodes CASSVKRQDTEAFF.

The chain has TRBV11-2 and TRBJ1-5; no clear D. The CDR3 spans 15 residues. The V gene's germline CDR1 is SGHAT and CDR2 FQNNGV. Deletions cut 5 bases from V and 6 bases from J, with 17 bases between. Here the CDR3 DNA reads TGTGCCAGCAGCCCGAACCCGGCGGGTGGTCAGCCCCAGCATTTT. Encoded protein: CASSPNPAGGQPQHF.

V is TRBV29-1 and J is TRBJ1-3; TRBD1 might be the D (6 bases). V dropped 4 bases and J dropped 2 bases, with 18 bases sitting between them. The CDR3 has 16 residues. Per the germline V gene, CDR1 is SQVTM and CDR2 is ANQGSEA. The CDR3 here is CSVADTGGATGNTIYF. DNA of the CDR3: TGCAGCGTTGCGGATACGGGGGGGGCTACTGGAAACACCATATATTTT.

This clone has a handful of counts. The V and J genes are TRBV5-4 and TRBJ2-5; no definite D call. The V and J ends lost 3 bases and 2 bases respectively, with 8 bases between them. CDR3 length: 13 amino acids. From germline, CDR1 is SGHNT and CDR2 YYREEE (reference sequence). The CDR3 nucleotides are TGTGCCAGCAGCTCTCGTACTCAAGAGACCCAGTACTTC. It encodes CASSSRTQETQYF.

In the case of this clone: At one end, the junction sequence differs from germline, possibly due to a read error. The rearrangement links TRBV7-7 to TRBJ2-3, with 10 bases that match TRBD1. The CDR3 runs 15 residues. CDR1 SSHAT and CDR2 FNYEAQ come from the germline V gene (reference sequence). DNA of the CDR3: TGTGCTAGCAGCTTTGGGACAGGGGTTTCAGATACGCAGTATTTT. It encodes CASSFGTGVSDTQYF.

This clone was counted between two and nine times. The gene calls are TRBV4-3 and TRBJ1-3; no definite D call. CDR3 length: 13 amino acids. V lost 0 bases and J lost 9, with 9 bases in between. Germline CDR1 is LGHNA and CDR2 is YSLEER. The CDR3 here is CASSQDSAGTIYF. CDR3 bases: TGCGCCAGCAGCCAAGACTCCGCGGGCACCATATATTTT.

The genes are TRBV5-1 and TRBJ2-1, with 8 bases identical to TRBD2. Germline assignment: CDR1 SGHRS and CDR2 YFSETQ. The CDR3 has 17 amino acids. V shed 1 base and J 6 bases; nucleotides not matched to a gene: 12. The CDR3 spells CASSLFRQRELFNEQFF. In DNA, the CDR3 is TGCGCCAGCAGCTTGTTCAGGCAGCGGGAGCTATTCAATGAGCAGTTCTTC.

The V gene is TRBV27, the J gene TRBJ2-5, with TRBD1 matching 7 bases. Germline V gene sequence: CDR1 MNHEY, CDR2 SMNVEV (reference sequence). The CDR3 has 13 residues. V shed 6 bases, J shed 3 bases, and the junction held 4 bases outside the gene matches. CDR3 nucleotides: TGTGCCAGCAGCGACAGGGTTAAAGAGACCCAGTACTTC. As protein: CASSDRVKETQYF.

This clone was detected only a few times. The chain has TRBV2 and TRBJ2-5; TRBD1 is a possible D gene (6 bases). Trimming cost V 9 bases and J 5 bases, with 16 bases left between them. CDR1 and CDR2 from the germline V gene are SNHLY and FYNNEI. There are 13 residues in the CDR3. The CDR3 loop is CASRQDLGETQYF. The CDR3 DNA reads TGTGCCAGTAGACAGGACCTGGGGGAGACCCAGTACTTC.

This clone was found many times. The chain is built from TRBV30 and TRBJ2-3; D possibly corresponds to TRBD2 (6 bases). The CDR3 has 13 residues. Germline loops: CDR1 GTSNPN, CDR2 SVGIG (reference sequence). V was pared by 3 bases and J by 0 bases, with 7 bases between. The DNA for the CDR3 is TGTGCCTGGAGGGAGGGAAGCACAGATACGCAGTATTTT. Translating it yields CAWREGSTDTQYF.

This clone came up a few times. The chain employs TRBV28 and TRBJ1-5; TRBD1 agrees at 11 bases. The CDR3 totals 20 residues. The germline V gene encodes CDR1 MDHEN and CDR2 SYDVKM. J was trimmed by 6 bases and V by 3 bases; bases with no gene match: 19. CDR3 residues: CASSLFFTPKRTGGGQPQHF. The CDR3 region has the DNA TGTGCCAGCAGTTTGTTTTTTACCCCAAAGAGGACAGGGGGCGGTCAGCCCCAGCATTTT.

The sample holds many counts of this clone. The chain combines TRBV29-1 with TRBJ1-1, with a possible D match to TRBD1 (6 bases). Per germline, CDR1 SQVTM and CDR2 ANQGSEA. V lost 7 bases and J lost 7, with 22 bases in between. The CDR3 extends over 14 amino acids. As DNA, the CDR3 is TGCAGCGGTCGACCTGGGGGCGGGAGTGTTGAAGCTTTCTTT. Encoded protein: CSGRPGGGSVEAFF.

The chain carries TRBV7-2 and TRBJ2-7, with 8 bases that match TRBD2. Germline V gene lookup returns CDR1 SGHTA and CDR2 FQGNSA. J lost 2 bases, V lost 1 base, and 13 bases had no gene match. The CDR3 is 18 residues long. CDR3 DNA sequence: TGTGCCAGCAGCTTAGGCCCCACTCGCGGGGGGTCACCCTACGAGCAGTACTTC. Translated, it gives CASSLGPTRGGSPYEQYF.